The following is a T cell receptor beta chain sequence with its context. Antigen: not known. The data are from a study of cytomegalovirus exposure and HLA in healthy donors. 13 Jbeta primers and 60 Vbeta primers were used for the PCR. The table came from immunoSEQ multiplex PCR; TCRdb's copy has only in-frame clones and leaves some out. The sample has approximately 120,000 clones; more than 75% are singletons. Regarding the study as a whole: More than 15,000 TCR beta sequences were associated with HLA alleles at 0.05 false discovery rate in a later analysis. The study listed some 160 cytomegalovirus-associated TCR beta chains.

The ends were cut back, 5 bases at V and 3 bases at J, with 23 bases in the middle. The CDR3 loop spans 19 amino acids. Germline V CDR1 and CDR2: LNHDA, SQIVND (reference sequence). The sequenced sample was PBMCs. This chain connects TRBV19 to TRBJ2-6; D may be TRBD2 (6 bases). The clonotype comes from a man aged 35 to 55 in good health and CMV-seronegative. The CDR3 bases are TGTGCCAGTAGTCGAGGAGGGAGCACTGGGGTCAGTGGGGCCAACGTCCTGACTTTC. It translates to CASSRGGSTGVSGANVLTF.